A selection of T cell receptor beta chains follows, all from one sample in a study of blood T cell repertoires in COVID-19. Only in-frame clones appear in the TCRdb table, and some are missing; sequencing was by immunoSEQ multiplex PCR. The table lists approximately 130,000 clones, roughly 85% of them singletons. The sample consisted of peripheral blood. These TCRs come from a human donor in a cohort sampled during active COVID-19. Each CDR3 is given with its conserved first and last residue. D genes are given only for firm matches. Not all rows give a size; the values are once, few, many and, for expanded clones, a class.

cdr3_aa: CAWAADRGRIDTQYF
cdr3_nt: TGTGCCTGGGCCGCCGACAGGGGGAGGATAGATACGCAGTATTTT
clone_size: .
v_call: TRBV30
d_call: TRBD1
j_call: TRBJ2-3

cdr3_aa: CASSPAGQESTEAFF
cdr3_nt: TGTGCCAGCAGCCCGGCGGGACAGGAATCGACTGAAGCTTTCTTT
clone_size: .
v_call: TRBV4-2
d_call: TRBD1
j_call: TRBJ1-1

cdr3_aa: CASSPGAGLNPSTDTQYF
cdr3_nt: TGCGCCAGCAGCCCCGGAGCGGGGCTGAACCCTAGCACAGATACGCAGTATTTT
clone_size: .
v_call: TRBV4-3
d_call: TRBD2
j_call: TRBJ2-3

cdr3_aa: CASSLYGSYNEQFF
cdr3_nt: TGTGCCAGCAGCCTATACGGCTCCTACAATGAGCAGTTCTTC
clone_size: .
v_call: TRBV9
d_call: .
j_call: TRBJ2-1

cdr3_aa: CASSFHSGWPQHF
cdr3_nt: TGTGCCAGCAGCTTCCATAGCGGATGGCCCCAGCATTTT
clone_size: once
v_call: TRBV5-8
d_call: .
j_call: TRBJ1-5

cdr3_aa: CASSQDPPRGRGAYNEQFF
cdr3_nt: TGCGCCAGCAGCCAAGACCCACCAAGGGGGCGCGGGGCCTACAATGAGCAGTTCTTC
clone_size: .
v_call: TRBV4-3
d_call: .
j_call: TRBJ2-1

cdr3_aa: CAWSNRPPDTQYF
cdr3_nt: TGTGCCTGGAGTAACAGACCCCCAGATACGCAGTATTTT
clone_size: .
v_call: TRBV30
d_call: .
j_call: TRBJ2-3

cdr3_aa: CASSEDRVYGYTF
cdr3_nt: TGTGCCAGCAGTGAAGACAGAGTTTATGGCTACACCTTC
clone_size: .
v_call: TRBV2
d_call: .
j_call: TRBJ1-2

cdr3_aa: CASNLMGAPNTEAFF
cdr3_nt: TGTGCCAGTAATTTGATGGGGGCCCCTAACACTGAAGCTTTCTTT
clone_size: .
v_call: TRBV19
d_call: .
j_call: TRBJ1-1

cdr3_aa: CASLPLPTNTGELFF
cdr3_nt: TGTGCCAGTCTCCCCCTCCCCACTAACACCGGGGAGCTGTTTTTT
clone_size: .
v_call: TRBV19
d_call: .
j_call: TRBJ2-2

cdr3_aa: CASSRGGVGTEAFF
cdr3_nt: TGTGCCAGCAGCCGCGGGGGAGTGGGCACTGAAGCTTTCTTT
clone_size: .
v_call: TRBV6-2/TRBV6-3
d_call: .
j_call: TRBJ1-1

cdr3_aa: CASSVTSGKTDTQYF
cdr3_nt: TGCGCCAGCAGCGTGACTAGCGGGAAAACAGATACGCAGTATTTT
clone_size: once
v_call: TRBV5-1
d_call: TRBD2
j_call: TRBJ2-3

cdr3_aa: CASTPGLADRGTYEQYF
cdr3_nt: TGTGCCAGCACTCCGGGACTAGCCGATCGCGGAACCTACGAGCAGTACTTC
clone_size: .
v_call: TRBV27
d_call: TRBD2
j_call: TRBJ2-7

cdr3_aa: CATVPLSGKYGYTF
cdr3_nt: TGTGCCACAGTCCCACTGTCGGGGAAGTATGGCTACACCTTC
clone_size: .
v_call: TRBV19
d_call: .
j_call: TRBJ1-2

cdr3_aa: CASSQDERGGTEAFF
cdr3_nt: TGCGCCAGCAGCCAAGATGAAAGGGGGGGGACTGAAGCTTTCTTT
clone_size: .
v_call: TRBV4-3
d_call: .
j_call: TRBJ1-1

cdr3_aa: CASSAATGTGYTF
cdr3_nt: TGTGCCAGCAGCGCTGCAACAGGAACCGGCTACACCTTC
clone_size: .
v_call: TRBV9
d_call: .
j_call: TRBJ1-2

cdr3_aa: CASSSSLSGEQFF
cdr3_nt: TGTGCCAGCAGTTCTTCACTTAGCGGTGAGCAGTTCTTC
clone_size: .
v_call: TRBV9
d_call: .
j_call: TRBJ2-1

cdr3_aa: CAWRTGGRSGNTIYF
cdr3_nt: TGTGCCTGGAGGACAGGGGGCCGCTCTGGAAACACCATATATTTT
clone_size: .
v_call: TRBV30
d_call: TRBD1
j_call: TRBJ1-3

cdr3_aa: CASSSAAARGYTF
cdr3_nt: TGTGCCAGCAGTTCGGCCGCGGCGAGGGGCTACACCTTC
clone_size: .
v_call: TRBV12-3/TRBV12-4
d_call: .
j_call: TRBJ1-2

cdr3_aa: CSASRSGLSNSPLHF
cdr3_nt: TGCAGTGCTAGTCGTTCGGGTTTGTCCAATTCACCCCTCCACTTT
clone_size: once
v_call: TRBV20-1
d_call: .
j_call: TRBJ1-6

cdr3_aa: CASSLGSYEQYF
cdr3_nt: TGTGCCAGCAGCCTCGGCTCCTACGAGCAGTACTTC
clone_size: .
v_call: TRBV7-8
d_call: .
j_call: TRBJ2-7

cdr3_aa: CASYPSLAGGSNEQFF
cdr3_nt: TGTGCCTCCTACCCCTCCCTAGCGGGAGGAAGTAATGAGCAGTTCTTC
clone_size: once
v_call: TRBV30
d_call: TRBD2
j_call: TRBJ2-1

cdr3_aa: CASSGIDSRVFF
cdr3_nt: TGTGCCAGCAGCGGAATTGACAGCCGTGTGTTCTTT
clone_size: .
v_call: TRBV7-3
d_call: .
j_call: TRBJ1-1

cdr3_aa: CASSKDPGTSGRGETQYF
cdr3_nt: TGTGCCAGCAGCAAGGACCCTGGGACTAGCGGAAGAGGAGAGACCCAGTACTTC
clone_size: .
v_call: TRBV5-4
d_call: TRBD2
j_call: TRBJ2-5

cdr3_aa: CASSLIPGLAGVSGELFF
cdr3_nt: TGCGCCAGCAGCTTGATACCGGGACTAGCGGGAGTATCCGGGGAGCTGTTTTTT
clone_size: .
v_call: TRBV5-1
d_call: TRBD2
j_call: TRBJ2-2

cdr3_aa: CASSYGTGGGGYTF
cdr3_nt: TGTGCCAGCAGCTACGGTACAGGGGGCGGCGGCTACACCTTC
clone_size: .
v_call: TRBV7-2
d_call: TRBD1
j_call: TRBJ1-2

cdr3_aa: CASSLDRLNQPQHF
cdr3_nt: TGTGCCAGCAGCCTAGACAGGCTCAATCAGCCCCAGCATTTT
clone_size: once
v_call: TRBV27
d_call: .
j_call: TRBJ1-5

cdr3_aa: CASGLQPQHF
cdr3_nt: TGTGCCAGCGGCCTTCAGCCCCAGCATTTT
clone_size: .
v_call: TRBV6-6
d_call: .
j_call: TRBJ1-5

cdr3_aa: CASTPTGGRMNTEAFF
cdr3_nt: TGCGCCAGCACCCCGACAGGGGGCCGCATGAACACTGAAGCTTTCTTT
clone_size: .
v_call: TRBV4-1
d_call: TRBD1
j_call: TRBJ1-1

cdr3_aa: CATSDGEEWINEQFF
cdr3_nt: TGTGCCACCAGTGATGGGGAGGAATGGATCAATGAGCAGTTCTTC
clone_size: once
v_call: TRBV24-1
d_call: .
j_call: TRBJ2-1

cdr3_aa: CASSSLTSGRTGELFF
cdr3_nt: TGCGCCAGCAGCTCGCTGACTAGCGGGAGGACCGGGGAGCTGTTTTTT
clone_size: .
v_call: TRBV5-1
d_call: TRBD2
j_call: TRBJ2-2

cdr3_aa: CASSFQAGGPRDTQYF
cdr3_nt: TGCGCCAGCAGCTTCCAAGCGGGAGGGCCCAGAGATACGCAGTATTTT
clone_size: .
v_call: TRBV5-1
d_call: TRBD2
j_call: TRBJ2-3

cdr3_aa: CASSGGGSRTDTQYF
cdr3_nt: TGTGCCAGCAGTGGAGGCGGGTCCCGCACAGATACGCAGTATTTT
clone_size: .
v_call: TRBV25-1
d_call: .
j_call: TRBJ2-3

cdr3_aa: CASSLGQGWTGELFF
cdr3_nt: TGTGCCAGCAGTTTGGGACAGGGTTGGACCGGGGAGCTGTTTTTT
clone_size: .
v_call: TRBV6-6
d_call: TRBD1
j_call: TRBJ2-2

cdr3_aa: CASSSGTAPYF
cdr3_nt: TGTGCCAGCAGCTCCGGGACAGCTCCATACTTC
clone_size: .
v_call: TRBV5-6
d_call: TRBD1
j_call: TRBJ2-7

cdr3_aa: CASSQLAGGTEQFF
cdr3_nt: TGTGCCAGCAGCCAACTAGCGGGAGGCACTGAGCAGTTCTTC
clone_size: .
v_call: TRBV27
d_call: TRBD2
j_call: TRBJ2-1

cdr3_aa: CASNSPSGTEAFF
cdr3_nt: TGTGCCAGCAATAGCCCCTCGGGTACTGAAGCTTTCTTT
clone_size: .
v_call: TRBV6-5
d_call: .
j_call: TRBJ1-1

cdr3_aa: CASSQDVGLAGLTGELFF
cdr3_nt: TGCGCCAGCAGCCAAGATGTTGGTCTAGCGGGATTAACCGGGGAGCTGTTTTTT
clone_size: .
v_call: TRBV4-3
d_call: TRBD2
j_call: TRBJ2-2

cdr3_aa: CASTPGLAAYEQYF
cdr3_nt: TGTGCCAGCACCCCCGGACTAGCGGCCTACGAGCAGTACTTC
clone_size: .
v_call: TRBV6-6
d_call: TRBD2
j_call: TRBJ2-7

cdr3_aa: CACSFASGVGETQYF
cdr3_nt: TGTGCCTGCAGTTTTGCCTCGGGGGTCGGAGAGACCCAGTACTTC
clone_size: .
v_call: TRBV6-5
d_call: .
j_call: TRBJ2-5

cdr3_aa: CASSQAPAGAGGNTIYF
cdr3_nt: TGCGCCAGCAGCCAAGCCCCGGCAGGGGCAGGGGGAAACACCATATATTTT
clone_size: once
v_call: TRBV4-3
d_call: .
j_call: TRBJ1-3

cdr3_aa: CASSPITGVGGQPQHF
cdr3_nt: TGTGCCAGCAGCCCCATTACAGGGGTTGGCGGTCAGCCCCAGCATTTT
clone_size: .
v_call: TRBV7-9
d_call: TRBD1
j_call: TRBJ1-5

cdr3_aa: CASSFAGGNADTQYF
cdr3_nt: TGTGCCAGCAGCTTCGCAGGGGGCAACGCAGATACGCAGTATTTT
clone_size: .
v_call: TRBV7-2
d_call: TRBD1
j_call: TRBJ2-3

cdr3_aa: CASSLLHEQYF
cdr3_nt: TGTGCCAGCAGCTTGCTCCACGAGCAGTACTTC
clone_size: .
v_call: TRBV5-8
d_call: .
j_call: TRBJ2-7

cdr3_aa: CASNPTGAWDYTF
cdr3_nt: TGTGCCAGCAATCCCACTGGGGCTTGGGACTACACCTTC
clone_size: .
v_call: TRBV2
d_call: .
j_call: TRBJ1-2

cdr3_aa: CASSESGGGTEAFF
cdr3_nt: TGTGCCAGCAGTGAAAGCGGGGGAGGGACTGAAGCTTTCTTT
clone_size: .
v_call: TRBV6-1
d_call: .
j_call: TRBJ1-1

cdr3_aa: CASMLRRGPSTDTQYF
cdr3_nt: TGTGCCAGTATGCTGCGAAGAGGCCCTAGCACAGATACGCAGTATTTT
clone_size: .
v_call: TRBV6-6
d_call: .
j_call: TRBJ2-3

cdr3_aa: CASSLERRQHEAFF
cdr3_nt: TGTGCCAGCAGCTTAGAGAGACGACAGCATGAAGCTTTCTTT
clone_size: .
v_call: TRBV11-2
d_call: .
j_call: TRBJ1-1

cdr3_aa: CAWSSGPIVSYGYTF
cdr3_nt: TGTGCCTGGAGTTCAGGGCCTATAGTATCCTATGGCTACACCTTC
clone_size: .
v_call: TRBV30
d_call: .
j_call: TRBJ1-2

cdr3_aa: CASSEMAGPSYEQYF
cdr3_nt: TGTGCCAGCAGTGAAATGGCAGGTCCCTCCTACGAGCAGTACTTC
clone_size: .
v_call: TRBV25-1
d_call: .
j_call: TRBJ2-7